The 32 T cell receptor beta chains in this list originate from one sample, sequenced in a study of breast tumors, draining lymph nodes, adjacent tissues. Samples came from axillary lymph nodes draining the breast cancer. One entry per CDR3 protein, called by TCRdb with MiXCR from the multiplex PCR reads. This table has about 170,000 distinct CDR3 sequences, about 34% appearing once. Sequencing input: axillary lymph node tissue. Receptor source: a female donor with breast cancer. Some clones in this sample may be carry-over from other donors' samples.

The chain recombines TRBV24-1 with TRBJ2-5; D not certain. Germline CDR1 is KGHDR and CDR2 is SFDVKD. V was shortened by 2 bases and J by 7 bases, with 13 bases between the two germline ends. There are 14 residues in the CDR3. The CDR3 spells CATSDSRPHGTQYF. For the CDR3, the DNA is TGTGCCACCAGTGATTCAAGGCCCCACGGGACCCAGTACTTC.

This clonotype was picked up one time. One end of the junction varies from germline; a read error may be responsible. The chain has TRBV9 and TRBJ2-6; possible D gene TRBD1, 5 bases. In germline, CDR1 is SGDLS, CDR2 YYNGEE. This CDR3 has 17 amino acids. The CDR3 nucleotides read TGTGCCAGCAGCGTAGGTAACAGTAACTCTGGGGCCACCGTCCCGACTTTC. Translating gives CASSVGNSNSGATVPTF.

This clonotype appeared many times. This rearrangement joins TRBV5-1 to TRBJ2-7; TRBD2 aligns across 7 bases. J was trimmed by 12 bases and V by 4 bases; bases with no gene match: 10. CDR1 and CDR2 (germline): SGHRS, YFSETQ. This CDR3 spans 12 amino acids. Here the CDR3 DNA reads TGCGCCAGCAGCATTACGGCGGGGGATCCGTACTTC. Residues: CASSITAGDPYF.

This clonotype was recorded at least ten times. CDR3 in amino acids: CASSLADRPQHF. CDR3 bases: TGTGCCAGCAGCTTAGCGGACAGGCCCCAGCATTTT. The rearrangement uses TRBV7-9 and TRBJ1-5; TRBD1 might be the D (6 bases). Trimming cost V 0 bases and J 9 bases, with 6 bases left between them. The CDR3 is 12 residues long. The germline gives CDR1 SEHNR, CDR2 FQNEAQ (reference sequence).

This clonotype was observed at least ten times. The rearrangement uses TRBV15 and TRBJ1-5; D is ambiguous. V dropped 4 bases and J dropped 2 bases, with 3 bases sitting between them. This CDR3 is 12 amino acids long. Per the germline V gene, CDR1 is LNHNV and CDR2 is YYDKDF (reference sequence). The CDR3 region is CATSKGNQPQHF. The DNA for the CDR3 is TGTGCCACCAGCAAGGGCAATCAGCCCCAGCATTTT.

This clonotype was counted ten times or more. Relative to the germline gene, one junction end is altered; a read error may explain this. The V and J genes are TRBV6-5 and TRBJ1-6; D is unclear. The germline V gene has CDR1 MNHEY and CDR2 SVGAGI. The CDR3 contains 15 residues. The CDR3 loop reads CASSHSLRANSPLHF. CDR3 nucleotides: TGTGCCAGCAGTCACTCGCTCAGAGCAAATTCACCCCTCCACTTT.

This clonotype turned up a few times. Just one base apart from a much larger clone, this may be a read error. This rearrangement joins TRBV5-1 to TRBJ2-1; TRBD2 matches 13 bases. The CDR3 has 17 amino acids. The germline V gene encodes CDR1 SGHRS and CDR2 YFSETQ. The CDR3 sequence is CASSSGLAGRDYNEQLF. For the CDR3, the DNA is TGCGCCAGCAGCTCGGGACTAGCGGGAAGGGATTACAATGAGCAGCTCTTC.

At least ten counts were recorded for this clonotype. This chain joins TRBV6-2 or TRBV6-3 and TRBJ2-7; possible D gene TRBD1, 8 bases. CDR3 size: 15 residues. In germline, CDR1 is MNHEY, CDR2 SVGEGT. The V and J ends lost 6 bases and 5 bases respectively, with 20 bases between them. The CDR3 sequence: CASSPPGGGRNEQYF. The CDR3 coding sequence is TGTGCCAGCAGCCCTCCAGGGGGCGGGAGAAACGAGCAGTACTTC.

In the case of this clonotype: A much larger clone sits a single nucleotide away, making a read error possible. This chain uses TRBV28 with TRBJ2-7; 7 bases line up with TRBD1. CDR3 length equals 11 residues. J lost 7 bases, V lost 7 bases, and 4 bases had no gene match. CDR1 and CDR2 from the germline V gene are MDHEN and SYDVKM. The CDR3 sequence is CASIQGLEQYF. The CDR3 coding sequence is TGTGCCAGCATACAGGGGTTGGAGCAGTACTTC. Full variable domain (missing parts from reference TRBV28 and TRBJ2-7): DVKVTQSSRYLVKRTGEKVFLECVQDMDHENMFWYRQDPGLGLRLIYFSYDVKMKEKGDIPEGYSVSREKKERFSLILESASTNQTSMYLCASIQGLEQYFGPGTRLTVT.

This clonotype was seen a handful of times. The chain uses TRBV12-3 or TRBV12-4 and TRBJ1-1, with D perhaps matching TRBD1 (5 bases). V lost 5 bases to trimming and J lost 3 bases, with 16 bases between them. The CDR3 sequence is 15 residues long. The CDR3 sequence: CASSLSRVVYTEAFF. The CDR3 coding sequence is TGTGCCAGCAGTCTCTCCAGGGTAGTGTACACTGAAGCTTTCTTT.

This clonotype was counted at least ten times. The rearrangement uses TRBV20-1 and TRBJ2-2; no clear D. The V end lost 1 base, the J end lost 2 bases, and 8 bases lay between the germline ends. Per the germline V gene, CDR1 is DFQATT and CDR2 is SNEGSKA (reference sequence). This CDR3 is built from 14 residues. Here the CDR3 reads CSARALGNTGELFF. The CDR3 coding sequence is TGCAGTGCTAGAGCCCTAGGCAACACCGGGGAGCTGTTTTTT.

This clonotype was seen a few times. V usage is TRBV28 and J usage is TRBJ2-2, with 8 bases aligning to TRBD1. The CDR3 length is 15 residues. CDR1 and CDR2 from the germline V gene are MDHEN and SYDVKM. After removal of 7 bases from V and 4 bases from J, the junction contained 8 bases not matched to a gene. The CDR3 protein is CASTIGDRSTGELFF. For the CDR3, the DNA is TGTGCCAGCACTATCGGGGACAGGTCCACCGGGGAGCTGTTTTTT.

The CDR3 spells CSATRSGTSGKGELFF. For the CDR3, the DNA is TGCAGTGCTACGAGATCCGGGACTAGCGGGAAAGGGGAGCTGTTTTTT. The rearrangement joins TRBV20-1 to TRBJ2-2; TRBD2 matches 13 bases. J gave up 8 bases and V 4 bases, and 10 bases lay outside the gene matches. Per the germline V gene, CDR1 is DFQATT and CDR2 is SNEGSKA (reference sequence). This CDR3 region has 16 residues.

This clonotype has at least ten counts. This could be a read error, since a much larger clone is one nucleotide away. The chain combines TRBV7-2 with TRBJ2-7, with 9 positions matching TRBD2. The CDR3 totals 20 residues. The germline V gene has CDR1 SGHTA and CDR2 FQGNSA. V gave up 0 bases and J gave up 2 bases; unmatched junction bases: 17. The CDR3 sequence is CASSLALTGLAGMLPYEQYF. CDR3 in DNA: TGTGCCAGCAGCTTAGCGCTAACGGGGCTAGCGGGAATGCTTCCCTACGAGCAGTACTTC.

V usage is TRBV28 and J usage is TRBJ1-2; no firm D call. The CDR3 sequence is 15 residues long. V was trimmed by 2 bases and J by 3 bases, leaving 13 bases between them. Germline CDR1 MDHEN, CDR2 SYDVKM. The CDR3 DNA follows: TGTGCCAGCAGTTTAAGTGGGAGGGCCTACTATGGCTACACCTTC. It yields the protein CASSLSGRAYYGYTF.

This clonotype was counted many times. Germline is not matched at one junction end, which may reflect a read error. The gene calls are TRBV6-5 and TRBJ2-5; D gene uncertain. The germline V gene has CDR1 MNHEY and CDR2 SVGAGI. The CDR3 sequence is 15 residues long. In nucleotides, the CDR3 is TGTGCCAGCAGTCACTCGTACATCTCTCGGGAGACCCAGTACTTC. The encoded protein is CASSHSYISRETQYF.

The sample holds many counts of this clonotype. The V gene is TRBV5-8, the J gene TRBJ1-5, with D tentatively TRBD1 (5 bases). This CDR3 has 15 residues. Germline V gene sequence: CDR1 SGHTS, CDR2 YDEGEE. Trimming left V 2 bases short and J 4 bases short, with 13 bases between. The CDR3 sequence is CASSFGGRGNQPQHF. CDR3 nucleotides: TGTGCCAGCAGCTTCGGGGGAAGAGGGAATCAGCCCCAGCATTTT.

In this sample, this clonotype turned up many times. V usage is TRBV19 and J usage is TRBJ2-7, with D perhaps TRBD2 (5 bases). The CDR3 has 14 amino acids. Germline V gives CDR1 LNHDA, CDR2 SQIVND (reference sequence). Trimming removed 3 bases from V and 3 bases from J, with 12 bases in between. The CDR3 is CASSIGRGSYEQYF. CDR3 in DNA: TGTGCCAGTAGTATTGGAAGAGGGAGCTACGAGCAGTACTTC.

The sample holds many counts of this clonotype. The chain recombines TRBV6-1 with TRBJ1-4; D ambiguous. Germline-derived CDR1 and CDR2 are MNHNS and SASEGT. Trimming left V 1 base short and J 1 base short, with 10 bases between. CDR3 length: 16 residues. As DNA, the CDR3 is TGTGCCAGCAGTGAAGAGAGGAGGGTAACTAATGAAAAACTGTTTTTT. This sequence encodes CASSEERRVTNEKLFF.

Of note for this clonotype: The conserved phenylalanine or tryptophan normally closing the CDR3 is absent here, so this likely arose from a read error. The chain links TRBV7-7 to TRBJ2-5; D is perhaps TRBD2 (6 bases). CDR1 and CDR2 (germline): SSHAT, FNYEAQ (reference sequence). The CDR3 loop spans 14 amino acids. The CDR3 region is CASSLVRGEETQYL. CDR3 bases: TGTGCTAGCAGCTTAGTTCGCGGGGAAGAGACCCAGTACCTC.

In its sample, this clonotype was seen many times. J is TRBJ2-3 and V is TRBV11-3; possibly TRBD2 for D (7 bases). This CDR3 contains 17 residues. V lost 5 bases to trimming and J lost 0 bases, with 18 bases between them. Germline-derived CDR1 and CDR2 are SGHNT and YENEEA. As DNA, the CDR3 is TGTGCCAGCAGCGAGCGGGACATCGCTACTAGCACAGATACGCAGTATTTT. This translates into CASSERDIATSTDTQYF.

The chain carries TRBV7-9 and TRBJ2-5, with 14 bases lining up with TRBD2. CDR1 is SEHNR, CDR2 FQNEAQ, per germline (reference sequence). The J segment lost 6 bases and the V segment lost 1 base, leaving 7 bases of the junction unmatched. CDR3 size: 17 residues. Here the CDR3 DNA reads TGTGCCAGCAGCTTAGGGCGACTAGCGGGGGGGCCGAAGACCCAGTACTTC. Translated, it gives CASSLGRLAGGPKTQYF.

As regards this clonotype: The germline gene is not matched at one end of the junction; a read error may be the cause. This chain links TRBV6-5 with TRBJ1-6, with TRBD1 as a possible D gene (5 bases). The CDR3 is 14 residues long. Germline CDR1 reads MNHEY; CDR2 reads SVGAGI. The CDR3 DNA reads TGTGCCAGCACCTCCGGGGCAGAGGCTTCACCCCTCCACTTC. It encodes CASTSGAEASPLHF.

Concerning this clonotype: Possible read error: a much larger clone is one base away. DNA of the CDR3: TGTGCCAGCAATTTAGACCACTACAATGAGCAGTTCTTC. Protein sequence: CASNLDHYNEQFF. The chain combines TRBV6-2 or TRBV6-3 with TRBJ2-1; D ambiguous. The CDR3 consists of 13 residues. V shed 7 bases and J shed 3 bases, with 10 bases lying between them. The V gene's germline CDR1 is MNHEY and CDR2 SVGEGT.

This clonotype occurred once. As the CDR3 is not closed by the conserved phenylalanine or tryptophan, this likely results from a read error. This chain's CDR3 is CSARTALSADTQYL. CDR3 DNA sequence: TGCAGTGCTAGAACGGCCTTAAGCGCAGATACGCAGTATTTA. The rearrangement uses TRBV20-1 and TRBJ2-3; D remains ambiguous. V was clipped by 2 bases and J by 4 bases, with 13 bases between them. Looked up from germline, CDR1 is DFQATT and CDR2 is SNEGSKA (reference sequence). The CDR3 is made up of 14 amino acids.

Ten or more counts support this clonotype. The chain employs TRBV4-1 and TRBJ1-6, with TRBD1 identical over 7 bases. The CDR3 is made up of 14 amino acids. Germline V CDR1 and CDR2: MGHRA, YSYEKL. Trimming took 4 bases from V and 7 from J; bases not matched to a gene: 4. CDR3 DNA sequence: TGCGCCAGCAGCCTCGTGACAGGGAATTCACCCCTCCACTTT. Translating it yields CASSLVTGNSPLHF.

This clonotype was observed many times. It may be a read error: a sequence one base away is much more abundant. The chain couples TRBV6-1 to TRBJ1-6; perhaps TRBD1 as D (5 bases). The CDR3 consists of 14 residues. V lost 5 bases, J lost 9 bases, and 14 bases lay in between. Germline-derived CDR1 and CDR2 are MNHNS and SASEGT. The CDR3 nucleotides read TGTGCCAGCAGTCCCAGAGGGGAGGCTTCACCCCTCCACTTT. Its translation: CASSPRGEASPLHF.

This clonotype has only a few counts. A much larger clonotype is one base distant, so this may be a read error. CDR3 residues: CASRGHPPLANYGHTF. CDR3 coding DNA: TGTGCCAGCAGGGGACATCCTCCCCTAGCTAACTATGGCCACACCTTC. The chain uses TRBV6-5 and TRBJ1-2, with a tentative D call TRBD1 (6 bases). The CDR3 runs 16 residues. CDR1 and CDR2 from the germline V gene are MNHEY and SVGAGI.

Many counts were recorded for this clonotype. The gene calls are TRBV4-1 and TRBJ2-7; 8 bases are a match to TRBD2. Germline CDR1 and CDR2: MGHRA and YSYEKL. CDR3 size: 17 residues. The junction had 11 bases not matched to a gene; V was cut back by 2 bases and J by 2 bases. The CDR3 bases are TGCGCCAGCAGCCAAAACCCCGAGGGACTAGTAACCTACGAGCAGTACTTC. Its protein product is CASSQNPEGLVTYEQYF.

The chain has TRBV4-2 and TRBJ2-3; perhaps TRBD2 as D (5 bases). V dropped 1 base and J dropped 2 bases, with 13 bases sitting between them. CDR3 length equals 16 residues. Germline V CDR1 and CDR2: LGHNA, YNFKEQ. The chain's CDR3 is CASSQGFDGNTDTQYF. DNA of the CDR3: TGTGCCAGCAGCCAAGGTTTTGACGGGAACACAGATACGCAGTATTTT.

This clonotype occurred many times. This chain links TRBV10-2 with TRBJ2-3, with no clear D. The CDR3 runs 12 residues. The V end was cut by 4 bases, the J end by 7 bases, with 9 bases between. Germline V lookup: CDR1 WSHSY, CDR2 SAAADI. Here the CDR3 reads CASSVDGYTQYF. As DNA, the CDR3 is TGCGCCAGCAGTGTGGACGGATATACGCAGTATTTT.

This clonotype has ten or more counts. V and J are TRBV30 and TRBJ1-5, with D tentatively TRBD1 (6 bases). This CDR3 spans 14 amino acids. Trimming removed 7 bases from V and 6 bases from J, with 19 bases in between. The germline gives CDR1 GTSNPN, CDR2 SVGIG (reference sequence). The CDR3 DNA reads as TGTGCCTTTTCCAGGGGCGCAAAGACTCAGCCCCAGCATTTT. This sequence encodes CAFSRGAKTQPQHF.